Given below is one TCR beta chain in context. Its antigen has not been determined. Per-base quality was not reported, and no clone a single base away is much larger than it. Multiplex touch-down PCR with a mixed TRB-A/B primer pool was used to amplify rearranged TRB sequences covering the V, D and J segments. Illumina adapters and sample indices were added to the amplicons in two consecutive PCR reactions performed with Phusion HS II polymerase. Amplicons were gel-purified using the NucleoSpin Gel and PCR Clean-up kit and were subsequently checked with Qubit and an Agilent 2100 Bioanalyzer. The libraries were sequenced on an Illumina MiSeq with 600-cycle, single-indexed, paired-end runs. The original methods were these. Processing of the TRB sequences was carried out with MiXCR versions 2.12 and 3.0.5. Each unique CDR3 nucleotide sequence was counted as one clone, and only productive sequences with at least two reads were retained. Repertoire metrics included Shannon diversity, evenness, clonality (one minus evenness), and alpha-parameterized diversity profiles from alpha 0 to 5. The IGoR algorithm was used to compute generation probabilities of clones in paired pre- and post-chemotherapy samples. Using fastp trimming at Q25 and MiXCR clonotype assembly, TCRdb reanalyzed the public sequencing data and kept in-frame beta chains. Rows are unified per CDR3 protein, each entry keeping the most common DNA and genes. The V and J calls here are based on TCRdb, not the publication. The sample table shows 9,500 or so distinct CDR3 sequences, and 25% to 30% are seen once. The ten top clones hold over 1% of the sample.

These data are taken from a study of T cell repertoires in aging, cancer and after chemotherapy (dated by TCRdb to between 2017 and 2020). About the full investigation: Six donor age groups were covered, ranging from 30 or younger up to 70 or older, and each group contained at least three individuals. Control TCR repertoires from healthy donors were recorded across several months to years, and re-sampling revealed clear clonal overlap. Some 9 million TCR reads were contained in the full dataset. The study profiled peripheral blood TCR beta repertoires from healthy donors and cancer patients to examine immunoaging and T cell reconstitution after chemotherapy. Alongside some 96 healthy donors serving as a reference group, the cohort included roughly 220 cancer patients, of whom some 94 had hematological cancers and about 130 had solid cancers.

On the study overall, not on this receptor specifically: Untreated patients with hematological or solid cancers showed significantly lower blood TCR diversity and higher clonality than age-matched healthy donors. In healthy donors, the decline in TCR diversity with age was mainly explained by loss of richness, whereas in cancer patients loss of evenness was also found to contribute. According to the authors, the repertoire data do not permit conclusions about immunological memory after chemotherapy. Median generation probability increased over the chemotherapy interval in both cancer cohorts, suggesting repertoire reconstitution through rebound thymic output.

TCR beta rearrangements were amplified from genomic DNA isolated from peripheral blood, not from sorted cells or RNA. This receptor was identified in a human donor in good health. Sequencing was done on a sample of blood.

The CDR3 sequence is CSAPLAGSTDTQYF. At the DNA level, the sequence is TGCAGTGCACCACTAGCGGGATCCACAGATACGCAGTATTTT. The rearranged chain carries TRBV20-1 and TRBJ2-3, and 10 bases in between align with TRBD2. Clipping removes 6 bases from V and 2 bases from J, with 5 as the unmatched junction base count. The CDR3 runs 14 residues from the cysteine to the phenylalanine. The read is trimmed to its CDR3 DNA, 42 bases read in frame from base 1. CDR1 and CDR2 are read off the germline V gene (reference sequence) as DFQATT and SNEGSKA.